A selection of T cell receptor beta chains follows, all from one sample in a study of response to subunit inactivated influenza vaccine. TCRdb ran MiXCR on the RT-PCR reads and lists one entry per CDR3 protein. The sample has about 650,000 distinct CDR3 sequences; less than 15% are singletons. The source was PBMCs from blood, collected 14 to 15 days before vaccination. These receptor sequences come from a man in his fifties who received an inactivated influenza vaccine. CDR3s include the opening cysteine and the closing phenylalanine or tryptophan. A D gene is named only where the DNA matches it firmly. Part of the rows lack a size; the others show once, few, many or a class for expanded clones.

J,V,size,D,CDR3,DNA
TRBJ1-3,TRBV7-2,.,.,CASSLEWGNTIYF,TGTGCCAGCAGCTTAGAATGGGGAAACACCATATATTTT
TRBJ1-1,TRBV4-3,.,TRBD1,CASSQDFGTGVLNTEAFF,TGCGCCAGCAGCCAAGATTTCGGGACAGGGGTCCTGAACACTGAAGCTTTCTTT
TRBJ2-1,TRBV9,many,.,CASSVAGLYNEQFF,TGTGCCAGCAGCGTAGCCGGGTTGTACAATGAGCAGTTCTTC
TRBJ2-7,TRBV4-2,.,.,CASSQETRGAYEQYF,TGTGCCAGCAGCCAAGAGACTCGCGGCGCCTACGAGCAGTACTTC
TRBJ2-1,TRBV12-2,.,.,CASRLVVRGGNEQFF,TGTGCAAGTCGCTTAGTTGTCAGGGGGGGGAATGAGCAGTTCTTC
TRBJ2-1,TRBV7-2,few,TRBD2,CASSSPSTGGSYNEQFF,TGTGCCAGCAGCTCCCCAAGTACGGGAGGTTCCTACAATGAGCAGTTCTTC
TRBJ2-5,TRBV5-1,few,.,CASRLGQGGTETQYF,TGCGCCAGCAGACTTGGACAGGGAGGGACGGAGACCCAGTACTTC
TRBJ2-3,TRBV10-3,.,.,CAISDSHGADTQYF,TGTGCCATCAGTGACTCCCATGGTGCAGATACGCAGTATTTT
TRBJ2-4,TRBV7-2,.,.,CASSLGVSSKNIQYF,TGTGCCAGCAGCTTAGGTGTCAGCTCCAAAAACATTCAGTACTTC
TRBJ2-2,TRBV7-2,.,.,CASSPDWAGELFF,TGTGCCAGCAGCCCGGACTGGGCCGGGGAGCTGTTTTTT
TRBJ2-2,TRBV29-1,few,TRBD2,CSVVISGTYTGELFF,TGCAGCGTTGTCATTAGCGGGACTTACACCGGGGAGCTGTTTTTT
TRBJ2-1,TRBV3-1,few,TRBD2,CASSQALAGHNEQFF,TGTGCCAGCAGCCAAGCATTAGCGGGTCACAATGAGCAGTTCTTC
TRBJ2-5,TRBV4-1,.,TRBD1,CASSQVRTGQETQYF,TGCGCCAGCAGCCAAGTGCGGACAGGCCAAGAGACCCAGTACTTC
TRBJ2-7,TRBV19,.,TRBD1,CASKRTGGSYEQYF,TGTGCCAGCAAGAGGACAGGGGGCTCCTACGAGCAGTACTTC
TRBJ2-1,TRBV4-3,many,TRBD2,CASSQSSGAYNEQFF,TGCGCCAGCAGCCAATCTAGCGGGGCCTACAATGAGCAGTTCTTC
TRBJ2-5,TRBV5-6,.,.,CASSLVDSKTQYF,TGTGCCAGCAGCTTGGTTGACAGTAAGACCCAGTACTTC
TRBJ1-1,TRBV27,.,TRBD1,CASSSIPPGQGNTEAFF,TGTGCCAGCAGTTCCATCCCTCCGGGACAGGGGAACACTGAAGCTTTCTTT
TRBJ2-7,TRBV7-9,.,TRBD2,CASSPPGLAGYEQYF,TGTGCCAGCAGCCCCCCTGGGCTAGCGGGGTACGAGCAGTACTTC
TRBJ1-4,TRBV30,.,.,CAWSVHGQRTNEKLFF,TGTGCCTGGAGTGTTCATGGGCAGCGAACTAATGAAAAACTGTTTTTT
TRBJ1-2,TRBV12-3/TRBV12-4,.,.,CASSSQTEVYGYTF,TGTGCCAGCAGTTCCCAGACGGAGGTTTATGGCTACACCTTC
TRBJ2-5,TRBV12-3/TRBV12-4,many,TRBD1,CASSSTGRQETQYF,TGTGCCAGCAGTTCGACAGGGCGGCAAGAGACCCAGTACTTC
TRBJ2-1,TRBV28,once,.,CASSGYLDSYNEQFF,TGTGCCAGCAGTGGCTACTTGGACTCCTACAATGAGCAGTTCTTC
TRBJ1-2,TRBV20-1,.,.,CSARTDITPNYGYTF,TGCAGTGCTCGGACAGACATTACTCCTAACTATGGCTACACCTTC
TRBJ2-1,TRBV12-3/TRBV12-4,few,.,CASRQRGALEMNEQFF,TGTGCCAGCAGACAACGGGGGGCGTTGGAGATGAATGAGCAGTTCTTC
TRBJ2-5,TRBV29-1,few,TRBD1,CSVDRQGEETQYF,TGCAGCGTTGACCGACAGGGGGAAGAGACCCAGTACTTC
TRBJ2-7,TRBV29-1,few,TRBD2,CSVALELAALEQYF,TGCAGCGTTGCCCTTGAACTAGCGGCGTTGGAGCAGTACTTC
TRBJ1-1,TRBV4-3,.,.,CASSQAAAGDYTEAFF,TGCGCCAGCAGCCAAGCGGCGGCAGGAGACTACACTGAAGCTTTCTTT